This T cell receptor (beta chain) comes out of a study of T cell repertoires in cytomegalovirus infection. Germline V gene sequence: CDR1 SNHLY, CDR2 FYNNEI. V was cut by 3 bases and J by 11 bases, with 8 bases left in between. The CDR3 loop spans 11 amino acids. Ten or more counts support this clonotype. TCRdb used MiXCR to reprocess the reads, holding one entry per CDR3 protein. The table records approximately 490,000 distinct CDR3 sequences, 11% of them present only once. The TCR was taken from a human donor in good health (CMV status not recorded). Some clones in this sample may be carry-over from other donors' samples. Sequenced material: PBMCs. The chain has TRBV2 and TRBJ1-5; D is possibly TRBD1 (5 bases). CDR3 in DNA: TGTGCCAGCAGTGAGTCGGGGGCCCAGCATTTT. It yields the protein CASSESGAQHF.